Below, 32 T cell receptor beta chains from the same sample are listed, as sequenced in a study of tumor-infiltrating lymphocytes in localized non-small cell lung cancer. Clones were read by immunoSEQ multiplex PCR, and TCRdb kept only the in-frame ones, dropping some. This table has 20,000 to 30,000 clones, around 67% appearing once. The sample comprised lung tumor tissue. The receptors originated from a human donor with non-small cell lung cancer.

The CDR3 spells CASSQDIYQPQHF. The CDR3 bases are TGTGCCAGCAGCCAAGATATCTATCAGCCCCAGCATTTT. J is TRBJ1-5 and V is TRBV4-2; D not resolved. Trimming stripped 0 bases from V and 5 bases from J, with 5 bases between. Germline lookup yields CDR1 LGHNA and CDR2 YNFKEQ. The CDR3 totals 13 residues.

CDR3 bases: TGTGCCAGCAGCGCAGGGACAGGGGTTAACTATGGCTACACCTTC. Translated: CASSAGTGVNYGYTF. This chain joins TRBV9 and TRBJ1-2; TRBD1 agrees at 10 bases. Looked up from germline, CDR1 is SGDLS and CDR2 is YYNGEE. CDR3 length equals 15 residues. Trimming removed 3 bases from V and 1 base from J; junction bases left unmatched: 3.

The genes are TRBV20-1 and TRBJ1-1; no clear D gene. V lost 6 bases to trimming and J lost 0 bases, with 5 bases between them. Germline loops: CDR1 DFQATT, CDR2 SNEGSKA (reference sequence). The CDR3 contains 11 residues. The CDR3 region has the DNA TGCAGTGCCCTTCTGAACACTGAAGCTTTCTTT. Its translation is CSALLNTEAFF.

The V gene is TRBV30, the J gene TRBJ2-7; the D is unclear. Looked up from germline, CDR1 is GTSNPN and CDR2 is SVGIG (reference sequence). Trimming stripped 5 bases from V and 2 bases from J, with 13 bases between. CDR3 length: 13 residues. The CDR3 protein is CAWGNRAPYEQYF. CDR3 sequence (DNA): TGTGCCTGGGGTAACCGGGCCCCCTACGAGCAGTACTTC.

This clone has just a few counts. The chain joins TRBV10-2 to TRBJ1-2, with 8 bases matching TRBD1. From germline, CDR1 is WSHSY and CDR2 SAAADI. With V trimmed by 0 bases and J by 8 bases, 5 bases remained unmatched. The CDR3 spans 14 residues. CDR3 nucleotide sequence: TGCGCCAGCAGTGAGTCTAGACAGGGGTTGGGCTACACCTTC. Translation gives CASSESRQGLGYTF.

V usage is TRBV18 and J usage is TRBJ2-7; D gene uncertain. The V and J ends lost 3 bases and 5 bases respectively, with 8 bases between them. Germline-derived CDR1 and CDR2 are KGHSH and LQKENI. The CDR3 is made up of 12 amino acids. This chain's CDR3 is CASSPGAHEQYF. CDR3 DNA: TGTGCCAGCTCACCGGGCGCCCACGAGCAGTACTTC.

The genes are TRBV5-6 and TRBJ1-6; TRBD1 might be the D (5 bases). V was clipped by 3 bases and J by 9 bases, with 22 bases between them. Germline values: CDR1 SGHDT, CDR2 YYEEEE. The CDR3 spans 17 residues. The CDR3 loop reads CASSSLNPARGVSPLHF. The CDR3 DNA is TGTGCCAGCAGCTCCCTCAATCCGGCGAGGGGCGTTTCACCCCTCCACTTT. The full variable domain, completed using reference TRBV5-6 and TRBJ1-6, is DAGVTQSPTHLIKTRGQQVTLRCSPKSGHDTVSWYQQALGQGPQFIFQYYEEEERQRGNFPDRFSGHQFPNYSSELNVNALLLGDSALYLCASSSLNPARGVSPLHFGNGTRLTVT.

The V call is TRBV4-2, the J call TRBJ1-2; no clear D. The length of the CDR3 is 17 residues. The ends were cut back, 4 bases at V and 3 bases at J, with 21 bases in the middle. The germline CDR1 and CDR2 sequences are LGHNA and YNFKEQ. CDR3 protein: CASSPWGRGVNDYGYTF. As DNA, the CDR3 is TGTGCCAGCAGCCCGTGGGGTCGGGGAGTGAACGACTATGGCTACACCTTC.

The chain is built from TRBV5-6 and TRBJ1-1; TRBD1 is a possible D gene (5 bases). V dropped 4 bases and J dropped 2 bases, with 12 bases sitting between them. From germline, CDR1 is SGHDT and CDR2 YYEEEE. The CDR3 spans 14 residues. The CDR3 nucleotides read TGTGCCAGCAGCCTGGGCGGGGGAAACACTGAAGCTTTCTTT. Translating gives CASSLGGGNTEAFF.

The genes are TRBV10-3 and TRBJ1-2, with a tentative D call TRBD1 (6 bases). This CDR3 comprises 14 residues. The V end lost 6 bases, the J end lost 4 bases, and 15 bases lay between the germline ends. Germline V gene sequence: CDR1 ENHRY, CDR2 SYGVKD. In DNA form, the CDR3 reads TGTGCCATCAGCACCTTACAGGGACGCTATGGCTACACCTTC. Translating it yields CAISTLQGRYGYTF.

The rearrangement joins TRBV2 to TRBJ1-2, with no clear D. Germline V gives CDR1 SNHLY, CDR2 FYNNEI. The V end lost 6 bases, the J end lost 0 bases, and 17 bases lay between the germline ends. This CDR3 contains 16 residues. CDR3 loop: CASSYSRSQSNYGYTF. The CDR3 nucleotides are TGTGCCAGCAGCTATTCGAGGAGTCAGTCTAACTATGGCTACACCTTC.

CDR3 in amino acids: CASSLASVGENSPLHF. As DNA, the CDR3 is TGCGCCAGCAGCTTGGCTAGTGTAGGGGAGAATTCACCCCTCCACTTT. The chain uses TRBV5-1 and TRBJ1-6, with D perhaps TRBD1 (5 bases). The length of the CDR3 is 16 residues. CDR1 is SGHRS and CDR2 is YFSETQ in the germline V gene. V was pared by 0 bases and J by 7 bases, with 14 bases between.

The chain recombines TRBV18 with TRBJ1-3; no clear D gene. V lost 1 base and J 2 bases, leaving 9 bases between the germline ends. Germline CDR1 KGHSH, CDR2 LQKENI. CDR3 length: 15 residues. CDR3 DNA: TGTGCCAGCTCACCACAGAGAAGGGCTGGAAACACCATATATTTT. Residues: CASSPQRRAGNTIYF.

This chain connects TRBV6-1 to TRBJ1-2; TRBD1 is a possible D gene (6 bases). The CDR3 extends over 15 amino acids. The V gene lost 2 bases and the J gene lost 4 bases, with 14 bases spanning the gap. Germline assignment: CDR1 MNHNS and CDR2 SASEGT. The DNA of the CDR3 is TGTGCCAGCAGTGAATCTGGGGGCCAGCCCTATGGCTACACCTTC. The encoded protein is CASSESGGQPYGYTF.

The V gene is TRBV11-3, the J gene TRBJ2-5; no clear D. The CDR3 spans 15 residues. Germline V gene sequence: CDR1 SGHNT, CDR2 YENEEA. Trimming cost V 5 bases and J 1 base, with 14 bases left between them. DNA of the CDR3: TGTGCCAGCAGCCCTGGGTTCAGGACCCAAGAGACCCAGTACTTC. Translation: CASSPGFRTQETQYF.

This chain links TRBV7-2 with TRBJ2-7; 8 bases agree with TRBD1. V shed 6 bases, J shed 5 bases, and the junction held 3 bases outside the gene matches. CDR1 is SGHTA and CDR2 is FQGNSA in the germline V gene. There are 12 residues in the CDR3. CDR3 nucleotide sequence: TGTGCCAGCAGACGACAGGGGAACGAGCAGTACTTC. Amino acid sequence: CASRRQGNEQYF.

The genes are TRBV19 and TRBJ1-2; weak D call: TRBD1 (5 bases). The CDR3 consists of 15 residues. Looked up from germline, CDR1 is LNHDA and CDR2 is SQIVND (reference sequence). Trimming cost V 4 bases and J 0 bases, with 12 bases left between them. The DNA of the CDR3 is TGTGCCAGTAGTACGCCTCCGACAGCTAACTATGGCTACACCTTC. Protein: CASSTPPTANYGYTF. The entire variable domain, with the rest obtained from reference TRBV19 and TRBJ1-2, is as follows: DGGITQSPKYLFRKEGQNVTLSCEQNLNHDAMYWYRQDPGQGLRLIYYSQIVNDFQKGDIAEGYSVSREKKESFPLTVTSAQKNPTAFYLCASSTPPTANYGYTFGSGTRLTVV.

The chain combines TRBV4-3 with TRBJ2-3, with D unclear. The germline CDR1 and CDR2 sequences are LGHNA and YSLEER. V was trimmed by 0 bases and J by 4 bases, leaving 8 bases between them. The CDR3 totals 14 residues. CDR3: CASSQDPSADTQYF. In DNA form, the CDR3 reads TGCGCCAGCAGCCAAGATCCCTCAGCAGATACGCAGTATTTT.

This chain links TRBV12-5 with TRBJ2-7; 7 bases align to TRBD1. The CDR3 is 15 amino acids. Germline V CDR1 and CDR2: LGHNT, FRNRAP. V shed 0 bases, J shed 3 bases, and the junction held 5 bases outside the gene matches. The CDR3 DNA reads as TGTGCTAGTGGTTTGGTACGAAACAGGGGCTACGAGCAGTACTTC. Translation gives CASGLVRNRGYEQYF. The entire variable domain, with the rest obtained from reference TRBV12-5 and TRBJ2-7, is as follows: DARVTQTPRHKVTEMGQEVTMRCQPILGHNTVFWYRQTMMQGLELLAYFRNRAPLDDSGMPKDRFSAEMPDATLATLKIQPSEPRDSAVYFCASGLVRNRGYEQYFGPGTRLTVT.

The gene calls are TRBV29-1 and TRBJ1-2; D gene unclear. V lost 3 bases, J lost 8 bases, and 13 bases lay in between. Germline assignment: CDR1 SQVTM and CDR2 ANQGSEA. CDR3 length equals 12 residues. Here the CDR3 DNA reads TGCAGCGTTGAGGCCTCCCTGGGGGGCTACACCTTC. This gives the protein CSVEASLGGYTF.

The chain links TRBV2 to TRBJ2-1; D call uncertain. Germline CDR1 SNHLY, CDR2 FYNNEI. This CDR3 spans 12 amino acids. Trimming cost V 5 bases and J 3 bases, with 5 bases left between them. The CDR3 DNA follows: TGTGCCAGCAGTCTAAACTACAATGAGCAGTTCTTC. Encoded protein: CASSLNYNEQFF.

There are a few counts of this clone. The gene calls are TRBV4-1 and TRBJ1-2, with 8 positions matching TRBD1. The CDR3 is 14 residues long. Germline CDR1 reads MGHRA; CDR2 reads YSYEKL. Trimming took 2 bases from V and 3 from J; bases not matched to a gene: 2. The CDR3 bases are TGCGCCAGCAGCCAAAAGACAGGGGACTATGGCTACACCTTC. It specifies CASSQKTGDYGYTF.

This chain uses TRBV5-1 with TRBJ2-3; a weak D match, TRBD2 (7 bases). The CDR3 runs to 16 residues. The V gene lost 2 bases and the J gene lost 7 bases, with 20 bases spanning the gap. Per germline, CDR1 SGHRS and CDR2 YFSETQ. The CDR3 nucleotides are TGCGCCAGCAGCTTTTCTAGGGGGGGCGTCTCGTATACGCAGTATTTT. Protein product: CASSFSRGGVSYTQYF.

The rearrangement uses TRBV6-1 and TRBJ2-5, with 8 bases aligning to TRBD2. Germline CDR1 is MNHNS and CDR2 is SASEGT. The CDR3 has 15 amino acids. The trim removed 5 bases at V and 5 bases at J, leaving 10 bases unmatched. CDR3 nucleotides: TGTGCCAGCAGTCCGGGAGGGAGGGGTAGGGAGACCCAGTACTTC. It yields the protein CASSPGGRGRETQYF.

DNA of the CDR3: TGTGCCAGCAGCGCAGGACCGAGTATTAGCTACACCTTC. It translates to CASSAGPSISYTF. The gene calls are TRBV2 and TRBJ1-2; D gene uncertain. Trimming cost V 6 bases and J 9 bases, with 17 bases left between them. The CDR3 runs 13 residues. Germline assignment: CDR1 SNHLY and CDR2 FYNNEI.

The J gene is TRBJ1-5, the V gene TRBV10-2; D might be TRBD1 (5 bases). Germline values: CDR1 WSHSY, CDR2 SAAADI. V was shortened by 10 bases and J by 1 base, with 20 bases between the two germline ends. The CDR3 totals 16 residues. CDR3 sequence (DNA): TGCGCCACCCATCCTTCTTCCGGGACCAGCAATCAGCCCCAGCATTTT. This encodes CATHPSSGTSNQPQHF.

A few counts support this clone. The chain is built from TRBV7-3 and TRBJ2-1; D perhaps matches TRBD1 (6 bases). Germline V lookup: CDR1 SGHTA, CDR2 FQGTGA. The V end lost 4 bases, the J end lost 5 bases, and 15 bases lay between the germline ends. The CDR3 spans 15 residues. The CDR3, as DNA: TGTGCCAGCAGCTCAAGGCAGGGGATGAACAATGAGCAGTTCTTC. Its translation: CASSSRQGMNNEQFF.

V gene TRBV7-9 combines with J gene TRBJ2-5, with 7 bases matching TRBD1. The V gene end was trimmed by 1 base and the J gene end by 5 bases; junction bases not matched to a gene: 4. The CDR3 runs 14 residues. From germline, CDR1 is SEHNR and CDR2 FQNEAQ (reference sequence). The CDR3 DNA is TGTGCCAGCAGCTTAGGACAGGGTTCGGAGACCCAGTACTTC. It yields the protein CASSLGQGSETQYF.

The CDR3: CASSPGRGSSGNTIYF. CDR3 nucleotide sequence: TGTGCCAGCAGCCCCGGCCGGGGGAGCTCTGGAAACACCATATATTTT. The gene calls are TRBV7-2 and TRBJ1-3; D is perhaps TRBD1 (5 bases). CDR3 length: 16 amino acids. V lost 5 bases, J lost 0 bases, and 14 bases lay in between. Germline values: CDR1 SGHTA, CDR2 FQGNSA.

This chain joins TRBV18 and TRBJ2-7; D is possibly TRBD1 or TRBD2 (6 bases each). Germline V gene lookup returns CDR1 KGHSH and CDR2 LQKENI. The V end lost 3 bases, the J end lost 3 bases, and 12 bases lay between the germline ends. There are 14 residues in the CDR3. CDR3 protein: CASSPEGHYYEQYF. The CDR3 DNA follows: TGTGCCAGCTCACCGGAGGGACACTACTACGAGCAGTACTTC.

This chain connects TRBV25-1 to TRBJ1-2, with D possibly being TRBD1 (5 bases). Germline CDR1 MGHDK, CDR2 SYGVNS. This CDR3 is 14 amino acids long. V was pared by 6 bases and J by 3 bases, with 14 bases between. As DNA, the CDR3 is TGTGCCAGCAGCCGGGACTCCGTGGACTATGGCTACACCTTC. It encodes CASSRDSVDYGYTF.

Points on this clone: At the DNA level, this CDR3 is encoded by other sequences in the same sample as well. The chain combines TRBV7-2 with TRBJ2-3, with TRBD2 matching 12 bases. V shed 4 bases, J shed 6 bases, and the junction held 2 bases outside the gene matches. Germline CDR1 and CDR2: SGHTA and FQGNSA. The CDR3 spans 14 residues. The CDR3 loop reads CASSSGLAGDTQYF. CDR3 coding DNA: TGTGCCAGCAGCTCAGGACTAGCGGGGGATACGCAGTATTTT.